The T cell receptor beta chain described here comes from a study of tumor-infiltrating lymphocytes in primary liver carcinoma. cDNA specific to TCR beta was made from 500 ng of total RNA, with a constant-region primer employed for priming. ARM-PCR was slightly modified, and three nested multiplex PCR rounds with it gave rise to the TCR beta libraries. TCRdb fed the multiplex PCR reads into MiXCR, producing one record per CDR3 protein. Of approximately 110,000 distinct CDR3 sequences listed, around 60% are singletons. This clonotype appeared many times. Joint extraction of RNA and DNA used roughly 17-32 mg of bulk tissue that was unsorted. Each participant had primary liver carcinoma, and surgical resection was the treatment. The TCR was taken from a woman in her sixties with primary liver carcinoma and hepatitis B virus infection. Sequenced: liver tumor tissue from sampling region 1. Indicated subset: tumor region T1, superior pole.

CDR3 region: CSALGDHHNEQFF. The DNA for the CDR3 is TGCAGCGCTCTCGGGGACCACCACAATGAGCAGTTCTTC. V is TRBV29-1 and J is TRBJ2-1; D might be TRBD1 or TRBD2, each matching 5 bases. The CDR3 has 13 residues. The V gene lost 7 bases and the J gene lost 5 bases, with 15 bases spanning the gap. Germline V gene data show CDR1 as SQVTM and CDR2 as ANQGSEA.